This T cell receptor beta chain was identified during a study of blood T cell repertoires in COVID-19. This CDR3 comprises 15 residues. The ends were cut back, 4 bases at V and 2 bases at J, with 9 bases in the middle. CDR1 and CDR2 (germline): SNHLY, FYNNEI. Sequenced by immunoSEQ multiplex PCR; TCRdb stores in-frame clones only, minus some. Of roughly 180,000 clones in the sample, roughly nine tenths were seen once. The TCR originated in a woman aged 30 to 39 who had recovered from COVID-19. The chain is built from TRBV2 and TRBJ2-6; weak D call: TRBD2 (5 bases). The sample comprised PBMCs or T cells enriched from blood (not recorded which). CDR3 in amino acids: CASSGGFTGANVLTF. CDR3 coding DNA: TGTGCCAGCAGTGGAGGGTTCACTGGGGCCAACGTCCTGACTTTC.